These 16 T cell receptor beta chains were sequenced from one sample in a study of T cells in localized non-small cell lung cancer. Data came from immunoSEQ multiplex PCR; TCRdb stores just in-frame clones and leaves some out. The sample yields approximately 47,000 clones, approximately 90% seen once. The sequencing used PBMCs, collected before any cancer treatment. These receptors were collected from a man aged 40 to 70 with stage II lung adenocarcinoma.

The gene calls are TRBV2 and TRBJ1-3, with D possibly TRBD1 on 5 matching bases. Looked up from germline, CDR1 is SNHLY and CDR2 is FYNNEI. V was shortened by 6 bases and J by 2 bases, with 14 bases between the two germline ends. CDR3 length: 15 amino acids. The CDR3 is CASSATGVAGNTIYF. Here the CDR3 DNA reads TGTGCCAGCAGCGCTACAGGAGTAGCTGGAAACACCATATATTTT.

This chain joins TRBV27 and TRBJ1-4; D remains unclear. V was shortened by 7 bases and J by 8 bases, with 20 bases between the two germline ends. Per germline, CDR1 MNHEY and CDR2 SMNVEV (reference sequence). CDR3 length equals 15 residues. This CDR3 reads CASKPISTPAEKLFF. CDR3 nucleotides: TGTGCCAGCAAGCCGATATCAACACCTGCAGAAAAACTGTTTTTT.

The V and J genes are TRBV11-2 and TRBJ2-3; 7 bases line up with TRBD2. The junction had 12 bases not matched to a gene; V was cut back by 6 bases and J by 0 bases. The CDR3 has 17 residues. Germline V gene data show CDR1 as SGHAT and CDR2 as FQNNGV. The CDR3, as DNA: TGTGCCAGCAGGTCGCATGGAGGGAGGGTTAGCACAGATACGCAGTATTTT. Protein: CASRSHGGRVSTDTQYF. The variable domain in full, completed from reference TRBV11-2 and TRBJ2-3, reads EAGVAQSPRYKIIEKRQSVAFWCNPISGHATLYWYQQILGQGPKLLIQFQNNGVVDDSQLPKDRFSAERLKGVDSTLKIQPAKLEDSAVYLCASRSHGGRVSTDTQYFGPGTRLTVL.

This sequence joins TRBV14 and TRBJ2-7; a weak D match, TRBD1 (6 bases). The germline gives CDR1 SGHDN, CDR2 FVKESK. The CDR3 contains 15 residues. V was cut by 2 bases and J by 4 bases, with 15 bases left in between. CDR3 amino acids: CASSQTSDSGYEQYF. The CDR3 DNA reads TGTGCCAGCAGCCAAACTTCGGACAGTGGTTACGAGCAGTACTTC.

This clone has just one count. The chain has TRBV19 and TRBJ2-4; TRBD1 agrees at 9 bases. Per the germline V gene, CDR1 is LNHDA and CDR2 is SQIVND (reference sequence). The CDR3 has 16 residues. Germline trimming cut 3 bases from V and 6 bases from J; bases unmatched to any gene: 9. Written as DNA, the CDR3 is TGTGCCAGTAGTATCAGGGGCCCGGACAGGGGAAACATTCAGTACTTC. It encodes CASSIRGPDRGNIQYF.

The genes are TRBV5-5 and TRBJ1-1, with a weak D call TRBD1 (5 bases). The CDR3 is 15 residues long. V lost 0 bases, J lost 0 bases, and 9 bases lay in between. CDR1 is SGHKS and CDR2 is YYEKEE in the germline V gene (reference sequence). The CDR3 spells CASSLDPRVNTEAFF. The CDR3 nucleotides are TGTGCCAGCAGCTTGGACCCCAGGGTGAACACTGAAGCTTTCTTT.

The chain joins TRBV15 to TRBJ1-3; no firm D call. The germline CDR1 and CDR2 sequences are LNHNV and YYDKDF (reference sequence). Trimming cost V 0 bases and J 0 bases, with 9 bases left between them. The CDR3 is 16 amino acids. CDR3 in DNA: TGTGCCACCAGCAGAGATCTCAGTCTCTCTGGAAACACCATATATTTT. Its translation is CATSRDLSLSGNTIYF.

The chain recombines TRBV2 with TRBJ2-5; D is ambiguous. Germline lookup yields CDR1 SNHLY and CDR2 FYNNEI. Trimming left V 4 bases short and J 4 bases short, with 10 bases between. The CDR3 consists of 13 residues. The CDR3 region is CASSVNSGETQYF. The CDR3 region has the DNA TGTGCCAGCAGTGTTAACAGTGGAGAGACCCAGTACTTC.

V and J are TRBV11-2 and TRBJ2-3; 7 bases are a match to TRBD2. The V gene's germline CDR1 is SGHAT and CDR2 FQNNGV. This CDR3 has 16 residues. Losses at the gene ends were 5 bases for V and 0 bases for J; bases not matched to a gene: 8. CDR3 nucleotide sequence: TGTGCCAGCAGCCCCTCAGCGGGGTCTAGCACAGATACGCAGTATTTT. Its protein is CASSPSAGSSTDTQYF.

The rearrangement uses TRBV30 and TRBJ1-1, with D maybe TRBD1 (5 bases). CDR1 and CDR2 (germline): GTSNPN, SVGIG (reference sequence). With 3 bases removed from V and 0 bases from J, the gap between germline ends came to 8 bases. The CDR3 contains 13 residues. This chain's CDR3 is CAWSEGLNTEAFF. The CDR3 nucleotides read TGTGCCTGGAGCGAGGGGCTGAACACTGAAGCTTTCTTT.

CDR3 protein: CAISEGTGEFF. DNA for the CDR3: TGTGCCATCAGTGAAGGGACAGGGGAGTTCTTC. This chain connects TRBV10-3 to TRBJ2-1; 10 nucleotides agree with TRBD1. The CDR3 length is 11 residues. J lost 14 bases, V lost 3 bases, and 1 base had no gene match. Germline lookup yields CDR1 ENHRY and CDR2 SYGVKD.

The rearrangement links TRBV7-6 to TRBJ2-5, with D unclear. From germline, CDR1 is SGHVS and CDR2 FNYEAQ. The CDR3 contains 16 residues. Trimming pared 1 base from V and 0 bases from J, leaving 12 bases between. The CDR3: CASSLGAALYQETQYF. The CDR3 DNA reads TGTGCCAGCAGCTTAGGGGCAGCCCTGTACCAAGAGACCCAGTACTTC. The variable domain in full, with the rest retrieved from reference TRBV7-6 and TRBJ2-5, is GAGVSQSPRYKVTKRGQDVALRCDPISGHVSLYWYRQALGQGPEFLTYFNYEAQQDKSGLPNDRFSAERPEGSISTLTIQRTEQRDSAMYRCASSLGAALYQETQYFGPGTRLLVL.

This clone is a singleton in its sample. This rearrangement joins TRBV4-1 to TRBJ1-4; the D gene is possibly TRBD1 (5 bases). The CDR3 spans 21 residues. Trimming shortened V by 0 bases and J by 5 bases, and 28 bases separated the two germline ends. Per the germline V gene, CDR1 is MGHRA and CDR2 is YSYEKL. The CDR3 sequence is CASSQDSPWGQGPGANEKLFF. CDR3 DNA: TGCGCCAGCAGCCAAGATTCCCCGTGGGGCCAAGGACCCGGGGCCAATGAAAAACTGTTTTTT.

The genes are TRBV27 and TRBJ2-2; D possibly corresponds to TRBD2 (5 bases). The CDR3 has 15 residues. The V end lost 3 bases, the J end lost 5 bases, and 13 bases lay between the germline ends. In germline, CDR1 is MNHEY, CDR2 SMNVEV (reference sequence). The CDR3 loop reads CASSLSSTGTGELFF. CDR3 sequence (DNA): TGTGCCAGCAGTTTGTCCTCGACGGGAACCGGGGAGCTGTTTTTT.

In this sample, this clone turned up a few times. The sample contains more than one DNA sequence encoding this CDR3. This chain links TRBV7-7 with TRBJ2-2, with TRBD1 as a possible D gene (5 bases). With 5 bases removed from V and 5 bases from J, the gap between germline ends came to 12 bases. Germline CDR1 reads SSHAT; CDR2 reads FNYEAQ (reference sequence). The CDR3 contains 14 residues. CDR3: CASSLTRGTGELFF. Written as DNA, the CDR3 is TGTGCCAGCAGCCTCACAAGGGGAACCGGGGAGCTGTTTTTT.

As DNA, the CDR3 is TGCGCCAGCAGCTTGGAAGGTTTTAACTATGGCTACACCTTC. It codes for CASSLEGFNYGYTF. The chain uses TRBV5-1 and TRBJ1-2, with D uncertain. V was clipped by 0 bases and J by 1 base, with 7 bases between them. This CDR3 is built from 14 residues. Germline V gives CDR1 SGHRS, CDR2 YFSETQ.